Listed below are T cell receptor beta chains from one sample, sequenced in a study of tumor-infiltrating lymphocytes in primary liver carcinoma. TCRdb reanalysed the multiplex PCR reads using MiXCR and keeps one entry per CDR3 protein. The sample holds tens of thousands of distinct CDR3 sequences, around 70% seen once. The sequenced sample was liver tumor tissue from sampling region 1. These receptor sequences come from a middle-aged man with primary liver carcinoma and hepatitis B virus infection. The CDR3 runs from the conserved cysteine through the conserved F or W. D genes are given only for firm matches. Where a row states a size, it is once, few, many or the class of an expanded clone; other rows omit it.

many | - | TRBJ2-5 | TRBV29-1 | CSANPTRYQETQYF | TGCAGCGCTAATCCGACACGGTACCAAGAGACCCAGTACTTC
many | - | TRBJ2-1 | TRBV5-1 | CASSLAGPREVNEQFF | TGCGCCAGCAGCTTGGCCGGTCCGAGGGAGGTGAATGAGCAGTTCTTC
few | - | TRBJ2-7 | TRBV15 | CATSRDLRSYRDEQYF | TGTGCCACCAGCAGAGATCTTCGGTCCTACCGCGACGAGCAGTACTTC
- | TRBD2 | TRBJ2-7 | TRBV6-5 | CASSQSGSYERYF | TGTGCCAGCAGCCAAAGCGGGAGCTACGAGCGGTACTTT
- | - | TRBJ2-3 | TRBV5-1 | CASTWRDRSIDTQYF | TGCGCCAGCACCTGGAGAGACAGGAGCATAGATACGCAGTATTTT
- | - | TRBJ2-2 | TRBV11-2 | CASSLVGRGTREPFF | -
- | - | TRBJ2-3 | TRBV5-4 | CASSLRVSGGVDTQYF | TGTGCCAGCAGCTTACGGGTCTCAGGTGGGGTAGATACGCAGTACTTT
once | TRBD1 | TRBJ2-3 | TRBV29-1 | CCGGDRGLTDTQYF | TGCTGCGGAGGGGACAGGGGGCTAACAGATACGCAGTATTTT
- | - | TRBJ2-5 | TRBV6-6 | CASSPHSGPGGETHYF | TGTGCCAGCAGTCCACATAGCGGTCCCGGAGGGGAGACCCACTACTTC
medium-sized | TRBD1 | TRBJ1-3 | TRBV11-2 | CASSIGQGSPGNTIYF | TGTGCCAGCAGCATCGGACAGGGCAGTCCTGGAAACACCATATATTTT
- | - | TRBJ2-3 | TRBV11-2 | CAGVAREPADTHYF | TGTGCCGGAGTGGCACGGGAGCCTGCAGATACGCACTATTTT